What follows describes a single TCR beta chain. This record comes from a study of blood T cell repertoires in COVID-19. About the study: Acute-phase and convalescent COVID-19 samples originated in the United States, Italy and Spain. T cells, B-cell-depleted T cells, or PBMCs supplied cDNA or gDNA.

This CDR3 has 14 amino acids. Germline assignment: CDR1 LGHNT and CDR2 FRNRAP. V lost 6 bases to trimming and J lost 0 bases; unmatched junction nucleotides: 3. This table comes from immunoSEQ multiplex PCR, and its TCRdb copy is limited to in-frame clones, with some not included. The sample includes over 90,000 clones, approximately 88% of them seen just once. The receptor's source is a woman aged 55-70 years with acute or convalescent COVID-19. The rearrangement links TRBV12-5 to TRBJ1-1, with 8 bases matching TRBD1. The sample comprised peripheral blood. CDR3 in DNA: TGTGCTAGTGGGGGGGACAGGCTGAACACTGAAGCTTTCTTT. It encodes CASGGDRLNTEAFF.